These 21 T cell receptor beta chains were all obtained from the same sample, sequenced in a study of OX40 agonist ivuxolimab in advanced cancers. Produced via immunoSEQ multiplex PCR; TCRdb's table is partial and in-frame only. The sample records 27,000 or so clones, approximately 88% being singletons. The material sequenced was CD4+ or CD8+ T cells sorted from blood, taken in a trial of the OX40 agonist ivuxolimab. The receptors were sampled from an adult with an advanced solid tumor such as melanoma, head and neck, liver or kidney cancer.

Here the CDR3 reads CAISERGNTEAFF. The DNA of the CDR3 is TGTGCCATCAGTGAACGGGGGAACACTGAAGCTTTCTTT. The rearrangement joins TRBV10-3 to TRBJ1-1; no reliable D call. The CDR3 has 13 residues. V was pared by 3 bases and J by 1 base, with 6 bases between. Germline V gene data show CDR1 as ENHRY and CDR2 as SYGVKD.

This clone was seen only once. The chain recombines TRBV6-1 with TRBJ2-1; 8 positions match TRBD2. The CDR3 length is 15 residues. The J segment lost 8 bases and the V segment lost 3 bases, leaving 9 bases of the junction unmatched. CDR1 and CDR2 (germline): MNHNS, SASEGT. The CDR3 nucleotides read TGTGCCAGCAGTGACCGGCGGGAGGTCGCCGATGAGCAGTTCTTC. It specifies CASSDRREVADEQFF.

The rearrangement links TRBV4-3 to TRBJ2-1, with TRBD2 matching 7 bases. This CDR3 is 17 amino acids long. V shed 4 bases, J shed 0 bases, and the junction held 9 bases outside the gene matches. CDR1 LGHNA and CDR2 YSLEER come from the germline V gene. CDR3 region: CASSPSTGGYSYNEQFF. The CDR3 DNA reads TGCGCCAGCAGCCCTAGCACGGGGGGTTACTCCTACAATGAGCAGTTCTTC.

In nucleotides, the CDR3 is TGTGCCAGCAGCTTAGCGTTGATTGGCTACACCTTC. Protein sequence: CASSLALIGYTF. The chain has TRBV11-2 and TRBJ1-2; D remains unclear. V shed 1 base and J shed 7 bases, with 7 bases lying between them. Germline V gives CDR1 SGHAT, CDR2 FQNNGV. This CDR3 region has 12 residues.

CDR3 sequence (DNA): TGTGCCAGCTCGGACACTACGTACGAGCAGTACTTC. Amino acids: CASSDTTYEQYF. This rearrangement joins TRBV9 to TRBJ2-7; D might be TRBD1 (5 bases). This CDR3 comprises 12 residues. The V gene's germline CDR1 is SGDLS and CDR2 YYNGEE. V lost 7 bases and J 4 bases, leaving 12 bases between the germline ends.

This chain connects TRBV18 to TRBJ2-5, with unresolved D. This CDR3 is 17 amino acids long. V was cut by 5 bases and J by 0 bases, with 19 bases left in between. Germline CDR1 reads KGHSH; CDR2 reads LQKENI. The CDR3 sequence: CASSRGGSNPYQETQYF. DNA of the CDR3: TGTGCCAGCTCAAGAGGCGGATCAAACCCGTACCAAGAGACCCAGTACTTC.

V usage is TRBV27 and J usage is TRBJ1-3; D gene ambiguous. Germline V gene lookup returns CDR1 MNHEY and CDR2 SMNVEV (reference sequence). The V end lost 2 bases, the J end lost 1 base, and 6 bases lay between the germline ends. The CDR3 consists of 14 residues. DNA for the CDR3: TGTGCCAGCAGTTTAGTGGGTTCTGGAAACACCATATATTTT. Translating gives CASSLVGSGNTIYF.

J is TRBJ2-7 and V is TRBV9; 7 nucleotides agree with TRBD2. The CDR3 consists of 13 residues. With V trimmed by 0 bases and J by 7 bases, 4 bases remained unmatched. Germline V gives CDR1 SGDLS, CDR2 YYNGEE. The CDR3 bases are TGTGCCAGCAGCGTAGGGACCGGGGGGGAGCAGTACTTC. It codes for CASSVGTGGEQYF.

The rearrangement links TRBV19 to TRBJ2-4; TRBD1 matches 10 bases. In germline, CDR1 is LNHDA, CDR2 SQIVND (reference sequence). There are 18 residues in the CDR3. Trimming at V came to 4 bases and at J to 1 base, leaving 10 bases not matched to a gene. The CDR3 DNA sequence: TGTGCCAGTAGTAGAGGACAGGGGGGGCTTTCGGCCAAAAACATTCAGTACTTC. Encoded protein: CASSRGQGGLSAKNIQYF. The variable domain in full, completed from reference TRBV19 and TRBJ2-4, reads DGGITQSPKYLFRKEGQNVTLSCEQNLNHDAMYWYRQDPGQGLRLIYYSQIVNDFQKGDIAEGYSVSREKKESFPLTVTSAQKNPTAFYLCASSRGQGGLSAKNIQYFGAGTRLSVL.

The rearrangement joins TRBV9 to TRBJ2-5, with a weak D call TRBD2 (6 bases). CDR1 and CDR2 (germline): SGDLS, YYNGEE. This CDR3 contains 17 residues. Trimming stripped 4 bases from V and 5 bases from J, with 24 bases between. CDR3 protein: CASSRDGLEGGRETQYF. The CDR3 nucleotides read TGTGCCAGCAGCCGTGACGGCCTAGAGGGAGGTAGGGAGACCCAGTACTTC.

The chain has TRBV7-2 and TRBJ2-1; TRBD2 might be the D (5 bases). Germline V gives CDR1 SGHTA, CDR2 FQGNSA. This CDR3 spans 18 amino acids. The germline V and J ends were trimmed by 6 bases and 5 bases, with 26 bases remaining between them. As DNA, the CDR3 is TGTGCCAGCAGTACATCGGGGTACGGTTTTCTTAGGAACAATGAGCAGTTCTTC. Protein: CASSTSGYGFLRNNEQFF.

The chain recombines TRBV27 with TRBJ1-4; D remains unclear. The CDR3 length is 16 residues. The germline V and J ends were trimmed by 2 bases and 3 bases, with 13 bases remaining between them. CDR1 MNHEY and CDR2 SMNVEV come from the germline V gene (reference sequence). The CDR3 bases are TGTGCCAGCAGTTTAAATTGGGGAGGGCCTAATGAAAAACTGTTTTTT. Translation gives CASSLNWGGPNEKLFF. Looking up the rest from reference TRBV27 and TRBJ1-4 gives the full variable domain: EAQVTQNPRYLITVTGKKLTVTCSQNMNHEYMSWYRQDPGLGLRQIYYSMNVEVTDKGDVPEGYKVSRKEKRNFPLILESPSPNQTSLYFCASSLNWGGPNEKLFFGSGTQLSVL.

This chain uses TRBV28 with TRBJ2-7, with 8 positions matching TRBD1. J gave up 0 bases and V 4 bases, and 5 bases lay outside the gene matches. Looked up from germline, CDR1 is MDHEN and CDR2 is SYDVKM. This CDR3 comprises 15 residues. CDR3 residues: CASSSPTGASYEQYF. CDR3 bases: TGTGCCAGCAGTTCCCCGACAGGGGCCTCCTACGAGCAGTACTTC.

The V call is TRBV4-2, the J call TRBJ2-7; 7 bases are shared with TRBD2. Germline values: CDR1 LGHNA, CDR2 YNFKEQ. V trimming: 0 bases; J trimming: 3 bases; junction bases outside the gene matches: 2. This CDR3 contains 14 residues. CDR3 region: CASSQERGSYEQYF. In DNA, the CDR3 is TGTGCCAGCAGCCAAGAGCGGGGGAGCTACGAGCAGTACTTC.

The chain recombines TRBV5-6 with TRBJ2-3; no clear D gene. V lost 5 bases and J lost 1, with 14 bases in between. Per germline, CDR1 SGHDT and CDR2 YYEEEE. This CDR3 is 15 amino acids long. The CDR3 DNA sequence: TGTGCCAGCAGGGGGTACGTCGCGCGCACAGATACGCAGTATTTT. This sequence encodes CASRGYVARTDTQYF. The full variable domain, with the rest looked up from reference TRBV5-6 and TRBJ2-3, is DAGVTQSPTHLIKTRGQQVTLRCSPKSGHDTVSWYQQALGQGPQFIFQYYEEEERQRGNFPDRFSGHQFPNYSSELNVNALLLGDSALYLCASRGYVARTDTQYFGPGTRLTVL.

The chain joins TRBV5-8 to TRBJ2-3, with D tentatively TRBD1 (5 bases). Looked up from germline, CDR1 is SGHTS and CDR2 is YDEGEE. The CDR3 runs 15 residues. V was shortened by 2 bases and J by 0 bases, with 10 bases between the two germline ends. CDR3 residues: CASSLGQSSTDTQYF. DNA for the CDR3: TGTGCCAGCAGCTTAGGACAATCTAGCACAGATACGCAGTATTTT. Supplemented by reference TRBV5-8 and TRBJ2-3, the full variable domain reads EAGVTQSPTHLIKTRGQQATLRCSPISGHTSVYWYQQALGLGLQFLLWYDEGEERNRGNFPPRFSGRQFPNYSSELNVNALELEDSALYLCASSLGQSSTDTQYFGPGTRLTVL.

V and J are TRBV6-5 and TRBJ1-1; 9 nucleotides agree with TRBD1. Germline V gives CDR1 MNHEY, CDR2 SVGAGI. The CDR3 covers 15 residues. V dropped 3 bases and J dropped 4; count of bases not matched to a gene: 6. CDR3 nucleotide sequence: TGTGCCAGCAGTTATCTACAGGGGGCTGTCACTGAAGCTTTCTTT. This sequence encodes CASSYLQGAVTEAFF.

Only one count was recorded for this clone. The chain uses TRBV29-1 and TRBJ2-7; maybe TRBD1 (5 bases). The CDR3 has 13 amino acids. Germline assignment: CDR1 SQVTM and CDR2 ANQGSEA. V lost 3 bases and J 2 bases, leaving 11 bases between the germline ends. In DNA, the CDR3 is TGCAGCGTTGAGAAGACAGATACCTACGAGCAGTACTTC. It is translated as CSVEKTDTYEQYF.

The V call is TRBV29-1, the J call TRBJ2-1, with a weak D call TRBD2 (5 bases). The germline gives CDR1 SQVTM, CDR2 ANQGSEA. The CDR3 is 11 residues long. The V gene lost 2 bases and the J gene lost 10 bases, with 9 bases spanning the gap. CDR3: CSVEKRREQFF. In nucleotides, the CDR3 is TGCAGCGTTGAAAAAAGGAGGGAGCAGTTCTTC.

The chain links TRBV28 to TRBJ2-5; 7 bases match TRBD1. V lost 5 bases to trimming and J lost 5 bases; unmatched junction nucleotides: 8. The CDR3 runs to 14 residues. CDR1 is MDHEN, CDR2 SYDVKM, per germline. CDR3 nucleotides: TGTGCCAGCAGTCCCCGGACAGGAAGGGAGACCCAGTACTTC. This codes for CASSPRTGRETQYF.

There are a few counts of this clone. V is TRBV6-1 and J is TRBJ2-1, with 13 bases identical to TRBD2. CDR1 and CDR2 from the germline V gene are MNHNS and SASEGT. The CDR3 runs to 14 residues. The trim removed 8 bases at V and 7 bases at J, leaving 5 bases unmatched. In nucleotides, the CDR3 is TGTGCCAGCCAACTAGCGGGGGGGTGGAATGAGCAGTTCTTC. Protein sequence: CASQLAGGWNEQFF.